This TCR beta chain is drawn from a study of blood T cells in healthy people across ages. Study as a whole: With template switching, about one barcoded beta molecule was captured per two T cells. Study-wide results and limits: Versus aged donors, long-lived donors had higher diversity and more naive CD4+ cells.

Points on this clonotype: The antigen remains unidentified.

Per sample, a minimum of 6 million PBMCs were isolated. RNA extraction gave at least 5 micrograms of total RNA per sample. It was with a sample-barcoded 5' primer and a J-beta primer mix that a second PCR of roughly 6 to 12 cycles was run. TCRdb ran MiXCR on the 5' RACE reads and lists one entry per CDR3 protein. The data show hundreds of thousands of distinct CDR3 sequences, approximately 44% seen once. Trimming took 7 bases from V and 0 from J, leaving 16 bases between them. Germline-derived CDR1 and CDR2 are MNHNS and SASEGT. CDR3 length equals 17 residues. Material for sequencing was blood. This receptor was identified in a man aged 55-75 years in good health. This chain uses TRBV6-1 with TRBJ1-6; D is ambiguous. The CDR3 coding sequence is TGTGCCAGCAAGATTTGGGCTGCCTCCTCCTATAATTCACCCCTCCACTTT. Translating it yields CASKIWAASSYNSPLHF.